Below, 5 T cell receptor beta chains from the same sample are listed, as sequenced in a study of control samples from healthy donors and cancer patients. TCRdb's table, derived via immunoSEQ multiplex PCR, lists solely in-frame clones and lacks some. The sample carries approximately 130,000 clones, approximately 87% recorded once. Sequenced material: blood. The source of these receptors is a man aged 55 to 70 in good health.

CDR3 DNA sequence: TGTGCCAGCACTTTACCGGGACTAGTTGATACGCAGTATTTT. It translates to CASTLPGLVDTQYF. This chain links TRBV6-5 with TRBJ2-3; 8 positions match TRBD2. This CDR3 contains 14 residues. The trim removed 7 bases at V and 6 bases at J, leaving 9 bases unmatched. Germline assignment: CDR1 MNHEY and CDR2 SVGAGI.

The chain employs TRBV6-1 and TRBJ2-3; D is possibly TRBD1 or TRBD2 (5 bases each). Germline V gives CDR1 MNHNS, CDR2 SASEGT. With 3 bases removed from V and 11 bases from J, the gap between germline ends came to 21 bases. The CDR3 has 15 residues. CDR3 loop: CASSDVGVGARGQYF. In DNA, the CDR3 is TGTGCCAGCAGTGATGTGGGGGTAGGGGCGCGTGGGCAGTATTTT.

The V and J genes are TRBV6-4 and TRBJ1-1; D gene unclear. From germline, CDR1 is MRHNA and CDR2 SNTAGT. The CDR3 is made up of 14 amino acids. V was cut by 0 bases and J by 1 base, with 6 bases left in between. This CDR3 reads CASSDSSRNTEAFF. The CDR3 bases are TGTGCCAGCAGTGACTCGAGCAGGAACACTGAAGCTTTCTTT.

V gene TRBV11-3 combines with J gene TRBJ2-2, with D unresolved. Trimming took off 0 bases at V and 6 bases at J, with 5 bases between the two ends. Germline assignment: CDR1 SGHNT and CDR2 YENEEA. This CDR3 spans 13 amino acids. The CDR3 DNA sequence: TGTGCCAGCAGCTTAGATAGGGCCGGGGAGCTGTTTTTT. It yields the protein CASSLDRAGELFF.

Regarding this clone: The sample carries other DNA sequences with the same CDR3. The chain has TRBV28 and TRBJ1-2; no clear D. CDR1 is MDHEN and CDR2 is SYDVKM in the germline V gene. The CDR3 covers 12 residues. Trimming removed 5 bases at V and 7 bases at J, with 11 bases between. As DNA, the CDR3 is TGTGCCAGCAGTCTTTATGGGAGTGGCTACACCTTC. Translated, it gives CASSLYGSGYTF.